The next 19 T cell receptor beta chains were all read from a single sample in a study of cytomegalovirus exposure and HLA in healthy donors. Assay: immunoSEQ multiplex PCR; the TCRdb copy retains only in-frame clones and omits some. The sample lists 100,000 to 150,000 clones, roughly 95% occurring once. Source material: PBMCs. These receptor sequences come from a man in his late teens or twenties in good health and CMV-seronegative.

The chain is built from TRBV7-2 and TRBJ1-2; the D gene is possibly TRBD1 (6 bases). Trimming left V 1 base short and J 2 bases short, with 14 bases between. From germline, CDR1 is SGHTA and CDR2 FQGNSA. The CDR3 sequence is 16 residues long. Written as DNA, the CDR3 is TGTGCCAGCAGCTTAGACGGGAGGACAGAGAACTATGGCTACACCTTC. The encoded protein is CASSLDGRTENYGYTF.

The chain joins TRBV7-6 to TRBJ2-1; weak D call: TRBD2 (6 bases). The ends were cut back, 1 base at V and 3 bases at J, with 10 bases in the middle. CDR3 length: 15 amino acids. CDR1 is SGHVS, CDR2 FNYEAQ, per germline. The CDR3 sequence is CASSLGLADYNEQFF. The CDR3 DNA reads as TGTGCCAGCAGCTTAGGTTTAGCGGACTACAATGAGCAGTTCTTC.

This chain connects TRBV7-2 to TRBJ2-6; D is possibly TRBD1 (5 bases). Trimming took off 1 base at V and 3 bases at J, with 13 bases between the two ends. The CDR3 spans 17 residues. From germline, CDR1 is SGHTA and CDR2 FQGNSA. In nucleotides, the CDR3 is TGTGCCAGCAGCTTAGAGGCAGGGTACGGTGGGGCCAACGTCCTGACTTTC. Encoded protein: CASSLEAGYGGANVLTF. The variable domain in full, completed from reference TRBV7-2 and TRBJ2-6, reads GAGVSQSPSNKVTEKGKDVELRCDPISGHTALYWYRQSLGQGLEFLIYFQGNSAPDKSGLPSDRFSAERTGGSVSTLTIQRTQQEDSAVYLCASSLEAGYGGANVLTFGAGSRLTVL.

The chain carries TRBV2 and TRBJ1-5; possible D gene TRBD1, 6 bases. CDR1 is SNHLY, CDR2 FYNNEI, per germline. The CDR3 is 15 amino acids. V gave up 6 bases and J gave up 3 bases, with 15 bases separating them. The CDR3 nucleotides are TGTGCCAGCAGCGAAACAGGGTTTACCAATCAGCCCCAGCATTTT. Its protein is CASSETGFTNQPQHF.

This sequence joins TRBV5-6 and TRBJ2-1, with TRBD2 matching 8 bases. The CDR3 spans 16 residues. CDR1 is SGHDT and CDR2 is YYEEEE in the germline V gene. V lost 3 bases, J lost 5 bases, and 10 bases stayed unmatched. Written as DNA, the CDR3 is TGTGCCAGCAGCTGGAGGGAGCGGGGGTTGAACAATGAGCAGTTCTTC. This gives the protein CASSWRERGLNNEQFF.

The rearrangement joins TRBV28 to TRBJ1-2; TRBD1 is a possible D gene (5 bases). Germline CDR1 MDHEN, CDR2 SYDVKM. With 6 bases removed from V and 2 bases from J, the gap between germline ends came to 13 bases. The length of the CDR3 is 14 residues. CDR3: CASSPGGYNYGYTF. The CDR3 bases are TGTGCCAGCAGCCCGGGGGGATACAACTATGGCTACACCTTC.

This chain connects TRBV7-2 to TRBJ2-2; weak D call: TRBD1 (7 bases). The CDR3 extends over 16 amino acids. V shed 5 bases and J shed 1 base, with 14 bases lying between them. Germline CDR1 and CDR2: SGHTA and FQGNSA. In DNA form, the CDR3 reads TGTGCCAGCAGCACCGGGAGACAGGGGAACACCGGGGAGCTGTTTTTT. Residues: CASSTGRQGNTGELFF. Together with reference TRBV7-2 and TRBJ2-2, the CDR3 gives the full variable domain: GAGVSQSPSNKVTEKGKDVELRCDPISGHTALYWYRQSLGQGLEFLIYFQGNSAPDKSGLPSDRFSAERTGGSVSTLTIQRTQQEDSAVYLCASSTGRQGNTGELFFGEGSRLTVL.

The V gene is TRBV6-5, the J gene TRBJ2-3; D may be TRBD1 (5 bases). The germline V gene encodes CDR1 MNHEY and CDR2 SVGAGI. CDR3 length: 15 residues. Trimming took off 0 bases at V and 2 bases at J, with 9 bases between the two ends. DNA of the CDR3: TGTGCCAGCAGTTACTCAGGGGCTTACACAGATACGCAGTATTTT. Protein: CASSYSGAYTDTQYF.

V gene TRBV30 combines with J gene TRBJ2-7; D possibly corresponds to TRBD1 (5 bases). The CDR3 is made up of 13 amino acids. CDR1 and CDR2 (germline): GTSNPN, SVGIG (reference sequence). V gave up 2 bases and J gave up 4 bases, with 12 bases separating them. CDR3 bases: TGTGCCTGGAGTCAAGGGGTCTGGTACGAGCAGTACTTC. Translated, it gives CAWSQGVWYEQYF.

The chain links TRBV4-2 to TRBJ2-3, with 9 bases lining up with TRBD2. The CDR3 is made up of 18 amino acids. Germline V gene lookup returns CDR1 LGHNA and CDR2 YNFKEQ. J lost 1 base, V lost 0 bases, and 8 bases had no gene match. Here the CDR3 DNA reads TGTGCCAGCAGCCAAGAGGGAGCGGGAGGCCCTGGCACAGATACGCAGTATTTT. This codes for CASSQEGAGGPGTDTQYF.

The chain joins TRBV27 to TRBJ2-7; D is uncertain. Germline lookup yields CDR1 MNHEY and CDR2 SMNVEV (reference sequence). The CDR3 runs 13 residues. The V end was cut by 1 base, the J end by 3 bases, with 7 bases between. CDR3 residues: CASSLFPLYEQYF. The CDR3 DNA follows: TGTGCCAGCAGTTTATTTCCCCTCTACGAGCAGTACTTC.

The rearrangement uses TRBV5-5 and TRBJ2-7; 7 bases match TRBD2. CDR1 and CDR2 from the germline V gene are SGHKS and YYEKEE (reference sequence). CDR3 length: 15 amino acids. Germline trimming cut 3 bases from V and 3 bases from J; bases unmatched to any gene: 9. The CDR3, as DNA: TGTGCCAGCAGCTCCATGGGAGGGGTCCTCTACGAGCAGTACTTC. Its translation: CASSSMGGVLYEQYF. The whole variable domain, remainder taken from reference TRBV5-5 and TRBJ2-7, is DAGVTQSPTHLIKTRGQQVTLRCSPISGHKSVSWYQQVLGQGPQFIFQYYEKEERGRGNFPDRFSARQFPNYSSELNVNALLLGDSALYLCASSSMGGVLYEQYFGPGTRLTVT.

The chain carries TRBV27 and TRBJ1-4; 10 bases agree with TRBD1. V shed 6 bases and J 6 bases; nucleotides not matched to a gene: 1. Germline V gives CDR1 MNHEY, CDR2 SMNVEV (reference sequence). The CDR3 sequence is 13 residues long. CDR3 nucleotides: TGTGCCAGCAGCGGACAGGGGGATGAAAAACTGTTTTTT. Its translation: CASSGQGDEKLFF.

CDR3 sequence reads: CASSLARGTYLAKNIQYF. CDR3 DNA sequence: TGTGCCAGCAGCTTAGCGCGGGGGACTTATTTAGCCAAAAACATTCAGTACTTC. V and J are TRBV7-9 and TRBJ2-4; TRBD2 matches at 7 bases. Germline V gives CDR1 SEHNR, CDR2 FQNEAQ (reference sequence). The CDR3 has 18 amino acids. The J segment lost 0 bases and the V segment lost 0 bases, leaving 8 bases of the junction unmatched.

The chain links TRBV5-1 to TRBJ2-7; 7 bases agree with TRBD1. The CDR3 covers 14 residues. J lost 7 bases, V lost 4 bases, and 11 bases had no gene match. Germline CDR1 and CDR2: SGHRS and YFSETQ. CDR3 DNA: TGCGCCAGCAGCCAGGGGGTTGCTCTTACTGAGCAGTACTTC. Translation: CASSQGVALTEQYF.

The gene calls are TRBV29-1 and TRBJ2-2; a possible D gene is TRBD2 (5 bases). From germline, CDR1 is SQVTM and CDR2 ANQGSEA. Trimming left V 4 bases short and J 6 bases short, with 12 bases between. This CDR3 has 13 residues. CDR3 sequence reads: CSVGTRLSGELFF. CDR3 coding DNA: TGCAGCGTTGGGACTCGCCTATCCGGGGAGCTGTTTTTT.

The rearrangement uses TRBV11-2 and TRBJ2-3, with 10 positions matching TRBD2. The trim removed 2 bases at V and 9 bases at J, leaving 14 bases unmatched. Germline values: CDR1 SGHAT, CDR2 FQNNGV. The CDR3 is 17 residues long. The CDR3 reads CASSLPPRASGSGTQYF. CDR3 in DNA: TGTGCCAGCAGCTTACCTCCCAGGGCTAGCGGGAGTGGCACGCAGTATTTT.

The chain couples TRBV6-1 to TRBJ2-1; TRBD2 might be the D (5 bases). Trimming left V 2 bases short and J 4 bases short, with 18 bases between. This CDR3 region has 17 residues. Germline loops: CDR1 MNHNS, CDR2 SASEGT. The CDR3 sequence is CASSENPWERPYNEQFF. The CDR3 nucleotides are TGTGCCAGCAGTGAAAACCCCTGGGAGCGGCCTTACAATGAGCAGTTCTTC.

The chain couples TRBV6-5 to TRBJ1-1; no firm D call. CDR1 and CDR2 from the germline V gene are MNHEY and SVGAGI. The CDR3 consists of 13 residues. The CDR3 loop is CTSQVRVRTEAFF. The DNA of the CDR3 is TGTACTTCTCAAGTTCGGGTTCGGACTGAAGCTTTCTTT.